Listed below are T cell receptor beta chains from one sample, sequenced in a study of CD8+CD57+ T cells in acquired aplastic anemia. TCRdb re-derived calls from the reads in MiXCR, one entry per CDR3 protein. The top ten hold 0.82% of the sample, which has hundreds of thousands of distinct CDR3 sequences, around 30% seen once. Sequenced sample: sorted CD4+, CD8+, or CD8+CD57+ T cells (not recorded which) from PBMCs. Receptors originate from a human donor with aplastic anemia. Each CDR3 is given with its conserved first and last residue. The D gene is left open where the match is weak. Not every row has a clone size; where given, it reads once, few, many or a size class.

d_call	v_call	j_call	clone_size	cdr3_aa	cdr3_nt
TRBD1	TRBV19	TRBJ2-2	.	CATQYRDREGGELFF	TGTGCCACCCAGTACCGGGACAGGGAGGGCGGGGAGCTGTTTTTT
TRBD1	TRBV5-1	TRBJ1-1	.	CASSLGGQGNTEAFF	TGCGCCAGCAGCTTGGGAGGACAGGGGAACACTGAAGCTTTCTTT
.	TRBV10-3	TRBJ2-7	many	CATRGGAPTEQYF	TGTGCCACCCGGGGTGGGGCCCCTACGGAGCAGTACTTC
TRBD1	TRBV20-1	TRBJ1-3	few	CSAGRTGAGNTIYF	TGCAGTGCAGGTCGGACAGGCGCTGGAAACACCATATATTTT
.	TRBV20-1	TRBJ1-2	many	CSARDLATDLYGYTF	TGCAGTGCTAGAGACCTTGCGACCGACCTGTATGGCTACACCTTC
.	TRBV20-1	TRBJ2-7	few	CSARAPDKNTYEQYF	TGCAGTGCTAGAGCCCCGGACAAGAATACCTACGAGCAGTACTTC
TRBD2	TRBV7-3	TRBJ2-3	few	CASSLTPAGRLSTDTQYF	TGTGCCAGCAGCTTAACCCCAGCGGGGAGGCTTAGCACAGATACGCAGTATTTT
.	TRBV7-9	TRBJ1-2	many	CASSLVSGFDYTF	TGTGCCAGCAGCTTAGTTAGCGGGTTCGACTACACCTTC
.	TRBV6-6	TRBJ2-7	many	CASSRETSYEQYF	TGTGCCAGCAGCCGCGAGACTAGCTACGAGCAGTACTTC
.	TRBV2	TRBJ1-2	once	CASGGRDGYTF	TGTGCCAGCGGGGGGCGGGACGGCTACACCTTC
.	TRBV7-2	TRBJ2-7	many	CASRPTEFYEQYF	TGTGCCAGCAGGCCCACGGAGTTCTACGAGCAGTACTTC
TRBD1	TRBV7-9	TRBJ1-6	many	CASSPDRVGSPLHF	TGTGCCAGCAGCCCCGACAGGGTTGGTTCACCCCTCCACTTT
.	TRBV29-1	TRBJ1-2	many	CSVKVVGHGYTF	TGCAGCGTAAAGGTTGTGGGTCATGGCTACACCTTC
TRBD1	TRBV4-1	TRBJ1-5	.	CASSRVTGGLNQPQHF	TGCGCCAGCAGCCGAGTGACAGGGGGCCTGAATCAGCCCCAGCATTTT
.	TRBV19	TRBJ1-6	once	CASTGALLNSPLHF	TGTGCCAGTACCGGCGCGCTACTAAATTCACCCCTCCACTTT
TRBD2	TRBV2	TRBJ2-7	many	CASRGRGGLTYEQYF	TGTGCCAGCAGGGGAAGGGGAGGGCTGACCTACGAGCAGTACTTC